What follows are 14 T cell receptor beta chains derived from one specimen sequenced in a study of spatial heterogeneity in lung cancer. TCRdb re-called the 5' RACE reads with MiXCR, one entry per CDR3 protein. The sample records some 70,000 distinct CDR3 sequences, roughly 15% being singletons. Described time point: sample taken at primary tumor resection. Unsorted tumor, nontumor lung tissue or cryopreserved PBMC supplied the whole RNA. Source: PBMCs, taken at surgery. Receptors originate from a male donor with early-stage non-small cell lung cancer.

This clonotype was found a few times. This chain joins TRBV24-1 and TRBJ2-5; D is possibly TRBD1 (6 bases). Germline-derived CDR1 and CDR2 are KGHDR and SFDVKD. Trimming took 4 bases from V and 7 from J, leaving 6 bases between them. The length of the CDR3 is 11 residues. The CDR3 loop is CATSEGGTQYF. Here the CDR3 DNA reads TGTGCCACCAGTGAAGGGGGGACCCAGTACTTC.

This clonotype was detected many times. The chain couples TRBV6-5 to TRBJ1-1; D is uncertain. The CDR3 length is 14 residues. Germline V gene lookup returns CDR1 MNHEY and CDR2 SVGAGI. Trimming stripped 7 bases from V and 3 bases from J, with 15 bases between. CDR3 sequence (DNA): TGTGCCAGCATCAACCCGGACGGATACACTGAAGCTTTCTTT. Translation gives CASINPDGYTEAFF.

The rearrangement joins TRBV18 to TRBJ2-5; D is unresolved. Germline CDR1 and CDR2: KGHSH and LQKENI. The CDR3 is made up of 12 amino acids. The germline V and J ends were trimmed by 3 bases and 4 bases, with 6 bases remaining between them. The CDR3 bases are TGTGCCAGCTCACCGGCCGGAGAGACCCAGTACTTC. This gives the protein CASSPAGETQYF.

There are a few counts of this clonotype. This chain links TRBV10-3 with TRBJ1-1; possible D gene TRBD1, 6 bases. V lost 11 bases, J lost 5 bases, and 21 bases lay in between. Germline V gives CDR1 ENHRY, CDR2 SYGVKD. This CDR3 comprises 14 residues. Written as DNA, the CDR3 is TGTGCCGCAAAGAAGCAGGGGAGTGGGACTGAAGCTTTCTTT. Translation gives CAAKKQGSGTEAFF.

In this sample, this clonotype turned up a few times. The chain is built from TRBV5-6 and TRBJ1-1, with a tentative D call TRBD1 (5 bases). V lost 3 bases and J 3 bases, leaving 9 bases between the germline ends. The CDR3 spans 13 residues. The germline V gene encodes CDR1 SGHDT and CDR2 YYEEEE. The CDR3, as DNA: TGTGCCAGCAGCTACGGGGACTACACTGAAGCTTTCTTT. Its translation is CASSYGDYTEAFF.

The CDR3 coding sequence is TGTGCCATCGGGGGTGGCCAAGCGGGAGTAGACTACAATGAGCAGTTCTTC. Residues: CAIGGGQAGVDYNEQFF. The chain carries TRBV10-3 and TRBJ2-1, with 8 bases identical to TRBD2. The V gene end was trimmed by 8 bases and the J gene end by 3 bases; junction bases not matched to a gene: 15. Per germline, CDR1 ENHRY and CDR2 SYGVKD. The CDR3 covers 17 residues.

The chain combines TRBV7-2 with TRBJ1-4; unclear D gene. The CDR3 runs 16 residues. CDR1 is SGHTA, CDR2 FQGNSA, per germline. V dropped 2 bases and J dropped 2 bases, with 12 bases sitting between them. The CDR3 sequence: CASSLMSQPTNEKLFF. The CDR3 DNA is TGTGCCAGCAGCTTAATGTCCCAGCCTACTAATGAAAAACTGTTTTTT.

This clonotype turned up a few times. J is TRBJ2-1 and V is TRBV30; D gene ambiguous. Trimming took off 4 bases at V and 4 bases at J, with 5 bases between the two ends. CDR1 is GTSNPN, CDR2 SVGIG, per germline (reference sequence). The CDR3 sequence is 11 residues long. CDR3 protein: CAWKGYNEQFF. For the CDR3, the DNA is TGTGCCTGGAAAGGGTACAATGAGCAGTTCTTC.

Only a few counts were recorded for this clonotype. The V call is TRBV6-2 or TRBV6-3, the J call TRBJ2-6; D remains ambiguous. Looked up from germline, CDR1 is MNHEY and CDR2 is SVGEGT. The CDR3 has 18 amino acids. The V and J ends lost 1 base and 0 bases respectively, with 13 bases between them. This CDR3 is CASSYFTAFSSGANVLTF. DNA for the CDR3: TGTGCCAGCAGTTACTTCACAGCCTTCAGCTCTGGGGCCAACGTCCTGACTTTC.

The chain uses TRBV20-1 and TRBJ1-2; no firm D call. The CDR3 loop spans 17 amino acids. V lost 1 base and J 4 bases, leaving 22 bases between the germline ends. Per germline, CDR1 DFQATT and CDR2 SNEGSKA (reference sequence). Here the CDR3 reads CSARATGLNLISYGYTF. CDR3 nucleotide sequence: TGCAGTGCTAGAGCTACCGGGCTAAATCTCATCAGCTATGGCTACACCTTC.

The table lists this clonotype with a count of one. V usage is TRBV9 and J usage is TRBJ2-2; 7 bases match TRBD1. V lost 3 bases to trimming and J lost 4 bases; unmatched junction nucleotides: 9. This CDR3 comprises 16 residues. Germline V CDR1 and CDR2: SGDLS, YYNGEE. The CDR3 region has the DNA TGTGCCAGCAGCGCTTTCCAACAGGGGATCACCGGGGAGCTGTTTTTT. Protein sequence: CASSAFQQGITGELFF.

This chain uses TRBV20-1 with TRBJ2-3; TRBD2 is a possible D gene (5 bases). CDR3 length: 13 residues. Trimming removed 3 bases at V and 1 base at J, with 8 bases between. The germline gives CDR1 DFQATT, CDR2 SNEGSKA (reference sequence). The CDR3 DNA reads TGCAGTGCTAGGCGGGCAGGCACAGATACGCAGTATTTT. Translating gives CSARRAGTDTQYF.

This clonotype has just a few counts. The chain employs TRBV5-7 and TRBJ2-7; 10 bases map to TRBD2. TRBV5-7 is an ORF; its function is uncertain. The CDR3 totals 14 residues. V gave up 8 bases and J gave up 1 base; unmatched junction bases: 6. CDR3: CASFPSGSSYEQYF. DNA for the CDR3: TGTGCCAGTTTCCCTAGCGGGAGTTCCTACGAGCAGTACTTC.

This clonotype has just one count. The chain couples TRBV7-2 to TRBJ1-5; D unresolved. V lost 3 bases and J 10 bases, leaving 10 bases between the germline ends. Germline V lookup: CDR1 SGHTA, CDR2 FQGNSA. This CDR3 is built from 12 residues. The CDR3 region is CASSFLGEPQHF. In DNA form, the CDR3 reads TGTGCCAGCAGCTTCCTAGGTGAACCCCAGCATTTT.